One sample yielded the 8 T cell receptor beta chains listed below, sequenced in a study of T cell responses to AZD1222 COVID-19 vaccine. Profiling relied on immunoSEQ multiplex PCR, and the TCRdb table lists in-frame clones only, not all of them. The sample includes 100,000 or so clones, 82% of them seen just once. The material was peripheral blood, obtained on day 0 of AZD1222 vaccination. The receptors here all came from an adult in good health.

V gene TRBV7-9 combines with J gene TRBJ2-2; TRBD1 matches at 9 bases. The J segment lost 6 bases and the V segment lost 6 bases, leaving 2 bases of the junction unmatched. The CDR3 has 13 amino acids. Per the germline V gene, CDR1 is SEHNR and CDR2 is FQNEAQ (reference sequence). Written as DNA, the CDR3 is TGTGCCAGCAGTCGGACAGGGGCCGGGGAGCTGTTTTTT. Protein product: CASSRTGAGELFF. Looking up the rest from reference TRBV7-9 and TRBJ2-2 gives the full variable domain: DTGVSQNPRHKITKRGQNVTFRCDPISEHNRLYWYRQTLGQGPEFLTYFQNEAQLEKSRLLSDRFSAERPKGSFSTLEIQRTEQGDSAMYLCASSRTGAGELFFGEGSRLTVL.

The V and J genes are TRBV4-1 and TRBJ2-4; D may be TRBD1 or TRBD2 (5 bases each). The CDR3 covers 17 residues. V gave up 4 bases and J gave up 6 bases, with 22 bases separating them. Germline V CDR1 and CDR2: MGHRA, YSYEKL. The CDR3, as DNA: TGCGCCAGCAGCCTTAGTTCAACCGGGACGTGGGGAAACATTCAGTACTTC. This codes for CASSLSSTGTWGNIQYF.

The chain uses TRBV6-6 and TRBJ1-1; D call uncertain. Germline assignment: CDR1 MNHNY and CDR2 SVGAGI (reference sequence). The length of the CDR3 is 14 residues. Trimming took 8 bases from V and 0 from J, leaving 13 bases between them. The DNA of the CDR3 is TGTGCCAGCTTGGGCAGCTTAATGAACACTGAAGCTTTCTTT. Its translation: CASLGSLMNTEAFF.

The table lists this clone with a count of one. The chain is built from TRBV6-6 and TRBJ1-4; TRBD1 might be the D (6 bases). Germline assignment: CDR1 MNHNY and CDR2 SVGAGI (reference sequence). The CDR3 has 11 residues. The V end was cut by 6 bases, the J end by 10 bases, with 9 bases between. The CDR3 protein is CASSLQGKLFF. The CDR3 DNA reads as TGTGCCAGCAGCTTACAGGGAAAACTGTTTTTT.

The J gene is TRBJ2-7, the V gene TRBV7-2; 7 bases match TRBD1. After removal of 5 bases from V and 6 bases from J, the junction contained 10 bases not matched to a gene. The V gene's germline CDR1 is SGHTA and CDR2 FQGNSA. This CDR3 is 14 amino acids long. The CDR3 reads CASSRRMGTAEQYF. The CDR3 nucleotides read TGTGCCAGCAGCCGCCGCATGGGGACAGCCGAGCAGTACTTC.

The genes are TRBV7-3 and TRBJ2-1, with D possibly being TRBD1 or TRBD2 (5 bases each). The V and J ends lost 5 bases and 3 bases respectively, with 14 bases between them. The CDR3 is 15 amino acids. Germline V gene data show CDR1 as SGHTA and CDR2 as FQGTGA. CDR3 sequence (DNA): TGTGCCAGCAGCATTACGGGACGGGGCTACAATGAGCAGTTCTTC. Translation: CASSITGRGYNEQFF.

This chain links TRBV19 with TRBJ1-6; 8 bases match TRBD1. Germline trimming cut 4 bases from V and 5 bases from J; bases unmatched to any gene: 4. This CDR3 is 15 amino acids long. Germline CDR1 and CDR2: LNHDA and SQIVND (reference sequence). CDR3 DNA: TGTGCCAGTAGTACGACGACAGGGGATAATTCACCCCTCCACTTT. This sequence encodes CASSTTTGDNSPLHF. The entire variable domain, with the rest obtained from reference TRBV19 and TRBJ1-6, is as follows: DGGITQSPKYLFRKEGQNVTLSCEQNLNHDAMYWYRQDPGQGLRLIYYSQIVNDFQKGDIAEGYSVSREKKESFPLTVTSAQKNPTAFYLCASSTTTGDNSPLHFGNGTRLTVT.

The chain has TRBV7-9 and TRBJ1-1; D perhaps matches TRBD1 (5 bases). This CDR3 has 13 residues. The germline V gene has CDR1 SEHNR and CDR2 FQNEAQ (reference sequence). Trimming took off 3 bases at V and 2 bases at J, with 7 bases between the two ends. The CDR3 DNA sequence: TGTGCCAGCAGCTTGCAGGGTAACACTGAAGCTTTCTTT. Translating it yields CASSLQGNTEAFF.